This passage covers 19 T cell receptor beta chains from one sample sequenced in a study of T-cell memory formation after mild COVID-19. TCRdb redid the calling of the 5' RACE reads with MiXCR, one entry per CDR3 protein. This sample carries 75,000 to 95,000 distinct CDR3 sequences, approximately 13% of them seen once, and the ten largest clones take over 25%. The sample was PBMCs or a T cell subset sorted from them (not recorded which). All receptors derive from an adult woman who had mild COVID-19 (a few samples of this study predate the infection). Cell type and time point are not known.

This clonotype has just a few counts. The V call is TRBV9, the J call TRBJ1-3; possibly TRBD1 for D (6 bases). The CDR3 sequence is 14 residues long. Germline loops: CDR1 SGDLS, CDR2 YYNGEE. Trimming shortened V by 6 bases and J by 0 bases, and 10 bases separated the two germline ends. The CDR3 region is CASTAGDSGNTIYF. Written as DNA, the CDR3 is TGTGCCAGCACGGCAGGGGACTCTGGAAACACCATATATTTT.

This clonotype was counted between two and nine times. The chain employs TRBV20-1 and TRBJ2-1; 7 positions agree with TRBD1. CDR1 is DFQATT and CDR2 is SNEGSKA in the germline V gene (reference sequence). V was pared by 0 bases and J by 8 bases, with 13 bases of the junction left unmatched. The CDR3 totals 16 residues. The CDR3 DNA follows: TGCAGTGCTAGAGATATCAACAGGGGAATCTCGGATGAGCAGTTCTTC. Protein sequence: CSARDINRGISDEQFF.

The chain combines TRBV5-1 with TRBJ2-7; no firm D call. Germline V gene lookup returns CDR1 SGHRS and CDR2 YFSETQ. Trimming removed 5 bases from V and 4 bases from J, with 7 bases in between. This CDR3 spans 11 amino acids. CDR3 sequence reads: CASSKGYEQYF. CDR3 sequence (DNA): TGCGCCAGCAGTAAGGGATACGAGCAGTACTTC.

Turning to this clonotype: One end of the junction does not line up with germline, which may come from a read error. The V gene is TRBV5-6, the J gene TRBJ2-1, with D possibly being TRBD1 (6 bases). The germline gives CDR1 SGHDT, CDR2 YYEEEE. The CDR3 extends over 13 amino acids. The CDR3 DNA is TGTGCCAGAAGCTCTGGACAGAACGATGAGCAGTTCTTC. It translates to CARSSGQNDEQFF.

There are a few counts of this clonotype. The V call is TRBV7-2, the J call TRBJ2-2, with D perhaps matching TRBD1 (6 bases). Trimming stripped 5 bases from V and 4 bases from J, with 23 bases between. Germline values: CDR1 SGHTA, CDR2 FQGNSA. The CDR3 is made up of 18 amino acids. The CDR3 DNA sequence: TGTGCCAGCAGCCCCCGAGTGGCAGGGGCGCTCGGCACCGGGGAGCTGTTTTTT. This encodes CASSPRVAGALGTGELFF.

Only a few counts were recorded for this clonotype. In nucleotides, the CDR3 is TGTGCCATAAGGGGGGCAGCGAACTCCTACGAGCAGTACTTC. Translating gives CAIRGAANSYEQYF. This chain connects TRBV10-3 to TRBJ2-7; the D call may be TRBD1 or TRBD2 (6 bases each). Deletions cut 9 bases from V and 0 bases from J, with 15 bases between. The CDR3 is 14 amino acids. Germline CDR1 and CDR2: ENHRY and SYGVKD.

The chain recombines TRBV4-1 with TRBJ1-6; the match to TRBD1 covers 7 bases. V was pared by 1 base and J by 7 bases, with 4 bases of the junction left unmatched. Per germline, CDR1 MGHRA and CDR2 YSYEKL. The CDR3 is 15 amino acids. The CDR3 coding sequence is TGCGCCAGCAGCCAAGGGGGGACAGAAAATTCACCCCTCCACTTT. As protein: CASSQGGTENSPLHF.

This clonotype was observed a handful of times. The chain joins TRBV5-1 to TRBJ2-3; D uncertain. The V gene lost 0 bases and the J gene lost 3 bases, with 11 bases spanning the gap. Germline assignment: CDR1 SGHRS and CDR2 YFSETQ. The CDR3 loop spans 15 amino acids. The CDR3 nucleotides are TGCGCCAGCAGCTTGGGCATTTTGGTTACAGATACGCAGTATTTT. Amino acid sequence: CASSLGILVTDTQYF.

This clonotype has more than one count but fewer than ten. The V call is TRBV5-1, the J call TRBJ1-1; D not certain. V was trimmed by 0 bases and J by 1 base, leaving 7 bases between them. The CDR3 is 14 amino acids. From germline, CDR1 is SGHRS and CDR2 YFSETQ. The CDR3 sequence is CASSLVGPNTEAFF. CDR3 in DNA: TGCGCCAGCAGCTTGGTAGGTCCGAACACTGAAGCTTTCTTT. Supplemented by reference TRBV5-1 and TRBJ1-1, the full variable domain reads KAGVTQTPRYLIKTRGQQVTLSCSPISGHRSVSWYQQTPGQGLQFLFEYFSETQRNKGNFPGRFSGRQFSNSRSEMNVSTLELGDSALYLCASSLVGPNTEAFFGQGTRLTVV.

This clonotype was counted only a few times. The V call is TRBV14, the J call TRBJ1-2; 8 bases are shared with TRBD1. This CDR3 is built from 16 residues. The J segment lost 5 bases and the V segment lost 4 bases, leaving 12 bases of the junction unmatched. Germline values: CDR1 SGHDN, CDR2 FVKESK. Here the CDR3 DNA reads TGTGCCAGCAGCCGAGAAGGCGACAGGGGACCTTATGGCTACACCTTC. Protein product: CASSREGDRGPYGYTF.

V is TRBV27 and J is TRBJ2-3, with D unresolved. Between the trimmed V and J ends, which lost 2 bases and 6 bases, there was a span of 6 bases. The CDR3 length is 12 residues. Germline lookup yields CDR1 MNHEY and CDR2 SMNVEV (reference sequence). Here the CDR3 reads CASSLNGDTQYF. The CDR3 DNA follows: TGTGCCAGCAGTTTAAATGGGGATACGCAGTATTTT.

This sequence joins TRBV7-9 and TRBJ1-1; D is ambiguous. Germline CDR1 reads SEHNR; CDR2 reads FQNEAQ (reference sequence). The CDR3 totals 12 residues. Trimming left V 1 base short and J 11 bases short, with 11 bases between. CDR3 DNA: TGTGCCAGCAGCTTAGAGAGTCCCGGGGCTTTCTTT. Translating it yields CASSLESPGAFF.

The V gene is TRBV10-3, the J gene TRBJ1-5, with TRBD1 identical over 9 bases. Per germline, CDR1 ENHRY and CDR2 SYGVKD. With V trimmed by 6 bases and J by 5 bases, 8 bases remained unmatched. This CDR3 spans 15 amino acids. CDR3 loop: CAISAGQGYDQPQHF. CDR3 sequence (DNA): TGTGCCATCAGCGCGGGACAGGGATACGATCAGCCCCAGCATTTT.

The chain employs TRBV20-1 and TRBJ2-1, with D maybe TRBD2 (5 bases). The V and J ends lost 7 bases and 1 base respectively, with 11 bases between them. Germline-derived CDR1 and CDR2 are DFQATT and SNEGSKA (reference sequence). This CDR3 region has 13 residues. The CDR3 reads CSVGLLSYNEQFF. The CDR3 DNA sequence: TGCAGTGTCGGACTTTTGTCCTACAATGAGCAGTTCTTC.

This clonotype came up a few times. V gene TRBV5-1 combines with J gene TRBJ2-3, with TRBD2 matching over 12 bases. CDR3 length equals 18 residues. V dropped 0 bases and J dropped 1; count of bases not matched to a gene: 6. Germline lookup yields CDR1 SGHRS and CDR2 YFSETQ. The CDR3 protein is CASSLALAGGPGTDTQYF. The CDR3 DNA sequence: TGCGCCAGCAGCTTGGCCCTAGCGGGGGGGCCAGGCACAGATACGCAGTATTTT.

This clonotype was picked up many times. V and J are TRBV5-4 and TRBJ2-5; 11 bases are a match to TRBD2. CDR3 length equals 16 residues. The V gene's germline CDR1 is SGHNT and CDR2 YYREEE (reference sequence). Germline trimming cut 4 bases from V and 0 bases from J; bases unmatched to any gene: 5. CDR3 sequence reads: CASSPSSGGYQETQYF. The CDR3 DNA sequence: TGTGCCAGCAGCCCCTCTAGCGGGGGGTACCAAGAGACCCAGTACTTC.

This clonotype was observed a handful of times. The chain carries TRBV12-3 or TRBV12-4 and TRBJ1-1, with 8 bases fitting TRBD1. V shed 3 bases and J 3 bases; nucleotides not matched to a gene: 6. This CDR3 contains 15 residues. The DNA of the CDR3 is TGTGCCAGCAGTTTCGCGGACAGGGCGTACACTGAAGCTTTCTTT. It codes for CASSFADRAYTEAFF.

The chain uses TRBV9 and TRBJ2-3; 8 bases match TRBD1. The CDR3 loop spans 16 amino acids. V lost 1 base to trimming and J lost 3 bases; unmatched junction nucleotides: 7. From germline, CDR1 is SGDLS and CDR2 YYNGEE. The CDR3 reads CASSVHDRGRTDTQYF. CDR3 in DNA: TGTGCCAGCAGCGTACACGACAGGGGAAGAACAGATACGCAGTATTTT.

The chain employs TRBV4-1 and TRBJ2-1; TRBD2 agrees at 9 bases. J gave up 3 bases and V 3 bases, and 9 bases lay outside the gene matches. The CDR3 loop spans 17 amino acids. Germline values: CDR1 MGHRA, CDR2 YSYEKL. The CDR3 here is CASSHAGAGGLYNEQFF. In DNA, the CDR3 is TGCGCCAGCAGCCACGCGGGAGCGGGGGGCCTCTACAATGAGCAGTTCTTC.